This TCR beta chain was sequenced during a study of long-term antiretroviral therapy in people with HIV. Findings and limits, study-wide: Every time point showed a repertoire led by clones expanded before ART. ART adherence, viral resistance and therapy changes were not recorded. Repertoires from HIV showed CDR3 length ranges narrower than those of controls.

A word on this clone: The antigen is not known.

The length of the CDR3 is 12 residues. Germline V gene sequence: CDR1 SGDLS, CDR2 YYNGEE. The V end was cut by 2 bases, the J end by 5 bases, with 7 bases between. Survey-level immunoSEQ v3.0 assays were run. Sequenced by immunoSEQ multiplex PCR; TCRdb stores in-frame clones only, minus some. The sample carries roughly 30,000 clones, approximately 81% recorded once. All participants with HIV were treated in the United States. The sequence was collected from a man aged 35 to 55 with HIV. The input for sequencing was unsorted PBMCs, taken 4.7 to 5 years after starting antiretroviral therapy. The chain combines TRBV9 with TRBJ2-5; no reliable D call. CDR3 DNA: TGTGCCAGCAGCGTTCGATGGGAGACCCAGTACTTC. Translation: CASSVRWETQYF. The variable domain in full, with the rest retrieved from reference TRBV9 and TRBJ2-5, is DSGVTQTPKHLITATGQRVTLRCSPRSGDLSVYWYQQSLDQGLQFLIQYYNGEERAKGNILERFSAQQFPDLHSELNLSSLELGDSALYFCASSVRWETQYFGPGTRLLVL.